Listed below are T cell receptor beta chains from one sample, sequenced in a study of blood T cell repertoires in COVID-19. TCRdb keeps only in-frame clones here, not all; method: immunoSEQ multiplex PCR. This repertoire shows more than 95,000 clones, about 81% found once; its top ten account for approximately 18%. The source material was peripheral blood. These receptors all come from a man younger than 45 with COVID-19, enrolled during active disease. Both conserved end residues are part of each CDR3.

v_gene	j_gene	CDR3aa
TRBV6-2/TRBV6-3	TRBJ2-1	CASSYIDNEQFF
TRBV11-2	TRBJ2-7	CASSVRYEQYF
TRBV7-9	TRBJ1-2	CASSLASRTDYTF
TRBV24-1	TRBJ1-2	CATSDGDNLSGYTF
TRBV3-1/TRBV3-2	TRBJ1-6	CASSPGHDNSPLHF
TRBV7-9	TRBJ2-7	CASSSEDRGVHEQYF
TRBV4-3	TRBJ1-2	CASSQGSSAVYGYTF
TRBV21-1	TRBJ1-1	CASSKAYQARGTEAFF
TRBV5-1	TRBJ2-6	CASQRTGRSSGANVLTF
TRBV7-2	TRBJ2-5	CASTLGGGGAGETQYF
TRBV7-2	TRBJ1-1	CASSGMGGLNTEAFF
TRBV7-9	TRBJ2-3	CASSPSSGFTDTQYF
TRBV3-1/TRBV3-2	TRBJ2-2	CASTPGTGELFF
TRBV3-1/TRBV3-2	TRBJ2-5	CASSQAGQETQYF
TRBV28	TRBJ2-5	CASSPGTGDWEETQYF
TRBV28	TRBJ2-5	CASSLLRTSGGIRKETQYF
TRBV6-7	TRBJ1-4	CASLRAGTEKLFF
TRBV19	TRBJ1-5	CASAGTGGNQPQHF
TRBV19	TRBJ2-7	CASSTTFSSYEQYF
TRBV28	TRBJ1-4	CASSFVFLEGKGVTNEKLFF
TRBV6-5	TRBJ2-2	CASREVGGPGELFF
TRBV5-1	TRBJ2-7	CASSLEVLAEYEQYF
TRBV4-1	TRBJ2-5	CASSQRRGRETQYF
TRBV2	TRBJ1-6	CASIQGAGSPLHF
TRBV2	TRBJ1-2	CASSLSVSNYGYTF
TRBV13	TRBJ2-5	CASSLGGQGNQETQYF
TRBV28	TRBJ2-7	CASSLLGQGRVQYF
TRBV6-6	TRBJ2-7	CASSSYYEQYF
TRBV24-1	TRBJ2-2	CATSDPGTRPGELFF
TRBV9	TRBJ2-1	CASSVETGGYNEQFF
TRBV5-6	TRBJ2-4	CASSFPRTGLVKNIQYF
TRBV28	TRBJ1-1	CASSLGHPNTEAFF
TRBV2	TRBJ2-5	CASTMTGKETQYF
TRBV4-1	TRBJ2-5	CASSQGGGLETQYF
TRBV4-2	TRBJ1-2	CASSQDQGADGYTF
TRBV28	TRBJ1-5	CASRPTGMGQPQHF
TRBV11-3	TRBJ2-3	CASSLIAEGPHISSTDTQYF
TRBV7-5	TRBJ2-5	CVRSITSQGAGETQYF
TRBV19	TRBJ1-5	CASSIEVWDQPQHF
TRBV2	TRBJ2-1	CASTLLSGVRSYNEQFF
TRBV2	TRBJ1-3	CASRDRGAGNTIYF
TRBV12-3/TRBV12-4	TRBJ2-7	CASSLGGLYEQYF
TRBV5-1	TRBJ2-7	CASSLGLAVRYEQYF
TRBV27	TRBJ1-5	CASSGTSGGNQPQHF
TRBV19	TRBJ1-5	CASSTPRGGLSNQPQHF
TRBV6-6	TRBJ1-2	CASSYPLRGGVYGYTF